This entry concerns a single T cell receptor (beta chain). The data stem from a study of blood T cell repertoires in COVID-19. Study-level information: The samples span acute and convalescent COVID-19 from the United States, Italy and Spain. Sources were T cells, B-cell-depleted T cells, or PBMCs; the material itself was cDNA or gDNA.

Trimming cost V 3 bases and J 3 bases, with 15 bases left between them. The CDR3 is 15 residues long. Germline assignment: CDR1 SGHRS and CDR2 YFSETQ. In the source study's methods: Amplification from reference gene primers served as the basis for estimated nucleated cell counts. This table comes from immunoSEQ multiplex PCR, and its TCRdb copy is limited to in-frame clones, with some not included. V and J calls and clone size come straight from that table; D and trimming were deduced from the DNA. The sample holds roughly 100,000 clones; 76% are singletons and the top ten take around 7%. Input material: peripheral blood. The chain carries TRBV5-1 and TRBJ2-5, with D possibly TRBD2 on 7 matching bases. The TCR originated in a man between 65 and 80 years old with acute or convalescent COVID-19. CDR3 sequence: CASSYQGTIKETQYF. The CDR3 DNA follows: TGCGCCAGCAGCTACCAGGGGACTATCAAAGAGACCCAGTACTTC.